These T cell receptor beta chains were read from a single sample in a study of T cell responses to AZD1222 COVID-19 vaccine. The method was immunoSEQ multiplex PCR; TCRdb's version includes in-frame clones alone and lacks a portion of them. The sample holds about 160,000 clones, about 88% seen once. Material: peripheral blood, obtained on day 0 of AZD1222 vaccination. Receptors originate from an adult in good health. CDR3s include the opening cysteine and the closing phenylalanine or tryptophan.

j_gene,v_gene,CDR3aa
TRBJ1-5,TRBV29-1,CSVQQIGQPQHF
TRBJ1-1,TRBV2,CASSGQNENTEAFF
TRBJ2-7,TRBV12-3/TRBV12-4,CASSLFPYEQYF
TRBJ1-2,TRBV28,CASSGQNYGYTF
TRBJ1-2,TRBV19,CASSIDRGGYGYTF
TRBJ2-5,TRBV19,CASSSQREHIQETQYF
TRBJ2-1,TRBV5-1,CASSWGTSGSSYNEQFF
TRBJ2-5,TRBV19,CASSTSGGSVYF
TRBJ2-6,TRBV29-1,CSVAGAGAVGGANVLTF
TRBJ1-5,TRBV19,CASSIGRGSSNQPQHF
TRBJ1-4,TRBV27,CASGISGAAREKLFF
TRBJ2-2,TRBV9,CASSVWGASDTGELFF
TRBJ1-4,TRBV27,CASSPRTGNNEKLFF
TRBJ2-3,TRBV4-3,CASSLGDTQYF
TRBJ2-5,TRBV4-1,CASSQGTLTSGGQETQYF
TRBJ1-2,TRBV11-2,CASSLTQGDNGYTF
TRBJ2-1,TRBV2,CASIGWGLGTYNEQFF
TRBJ1-2,TRBV7-2,CASSPNWNSNYGYTF
TRBJ2-2,TRBV9,CASSARTPEAREELFF
TRBJ2-3,TRBV3-1/TRBV3-2,CASSQVVSDTQYF
TRBJ1-1,TRBV6-5,CASTPRALNTEAFF
TRBJ2-1,TRBV20-1,CSAGVTEQFF
TRBJ2-5,TRBV5-4,CASSLPTAQETQYF
TRBJ1-2,TRBV18,CASSPFRQLRWNYGYTF
TRBJ1-2,TRBV2,CASNTQGALYGYTF
TRBJ1-5,TRBV19,CASRTQWEGAVYYQPQHF
TRBJ2-7,TRBV7-3,CASSFAGGAAYEQYF
TRBJ2-3,TRBV4-3,CASSHRSRGTRGADTQYF
TRBJ1-1,TRBV19,CASSPLDVGNTEAFF
TRBJ1-1,TRBV28,CASSLPDRYTEAFF
TRBJ1-1,TRBV27,CASRREGNTEAFF
TRBJ2-1,TRBV3-1/TRBV3-2,CASSQGSSVYEQFF
TRBJ1-1,TRBV10-2,CASSEIVGYRNTEAFF
TRBJ2-7,TRBV21-1,CASTHRRTLFYEQYF
TRBJ1-3,TRBV4-1,CASSPPSGNTIYF
TRBJ1-5,TRBV27,CASSPWVGPGNQPQHF
TRBJ2-3,TRBV28,CASHVLRGITDTQYF
TRBJ1-2,TRBV7-8,CASSKGQGHEGYTF
TRBJ1-2,TRBV7-2,CASSLAGLTRGYTF
TRBJ2-1,TRBV27,CASSLSSGDRLPHEQFF
TRBJ1-5,TRBV19,CASSKGILESNQPQHF
TRBJ2-4,TRBV2,CASSLFRENIQYF
TRBJ1-1,TRBV5-4,CASSRDGRPNTEAFF
TRBJ1-4,TRBV6-2/TRBV6-3,CASSHQGRRAEKLFF
TRBJ2-7,TRBV28,CASSIGAGVSYEQYF
TRBJ2-3,TRBV7-2,CASSLAWTPITDTQYF
TRBJ1-2,TRBV27,CASSSPGPSPGYTF
TRBJ2-5,TRBV7-2,CASSPHETQYF
TRBJ1-1,TRBV24-1,CATSDPTRNTEAFF
TRBJ1-2,TRBV4-2,CASSQSIENYGYTF
TRBJ2-6,TRBV29-1,CSVSTGTGANVLTF
TRBJ1-1,TRBV6-5,CASILTGRNTEAFF
TRBJ1-5,TRBV3-1/TRBV3-2,CASSQEGPGGNQPQHF
TRBJ1-2,TRBV7-9,CASSLLNQGNGYTF
TRBJ2-7,TRBV5-1,CASSSTGTDYEQYF